These T cell receptor delta chains were read from a single sample in a study of Vδ1+ human thymocytes. TCRdb redid clone calling on the multiplex PCR reads using CATT. This table has around 19,000 delta-chain clones, more than 8% appearing once. Specimen: Vdelta1+ gamma-delta thymocytes from the thymus. These receptors came from a child younger than two who had congenital heart surgery. The CDR3 runs from the conserved cysteine through the conserved F or W. D genes are given only for firm matches. Clone size is not always given. Where it is, it says once, few, many or a class for expanded clones.

TRDV1	TRDD3	few	TRDJ1	TGTGCTCTTGGGGAATGGGAACCACTGGGGACGCGTGAGTCCGATAAACTCATCTTT	CALGEWEPLGTRESDKLIF
TRDV1	TRDD3	few	TRDJ1	TGTGCTCTTGGGGAACTAGTTACGCCAGGGAGGGGGGTACTGGGGACCGGGTACACCGATAAACTCATCTTT	CALGELVTPGRGVLGTGYTDKLIF
TRDV3	TRDD3	NA	TRDJ1	TGTGCCCCTATACGTGTTGGGGGATGTTACACCGATAAACTCATCTTT	CAPIRVGGCYTDKLIF
TRDV1	TRDD3	NA	TRDJ1	TGTGCTCTTGGGGACACCCTCCTACTGGGGGACACCGATAAACTCATCTTT	CALGDTLLLGDTDKLIF
TRDV1	NA	NA	TRDJ1	TGTGCTCTTGGGGAATCTGCAGCGGGCACCGATAAACTCATCTTT	CALGESAAGTDKLIF
TRDV1	TRDD3	few	TRDJ1	TGTGCTCTTGGGGGACCCATTCCTACAACGACTGGGGGACCATCCCCCAGAACCGATAAACTCATCTTT	CALGGPIPTTTGGPSPRTDKLIF
TRDV1	NA	NA	TRDJ1	TGTGCTCTTGGGGAAGTTACCTACACCCCAGGGGATCCGCAGAACTCCCTGTCGTACACCGATAAACTCATCTTT	CALGEVTYTPGDPQNSLSYTDKLIF
TRDV1	TRDD3	NA	TRDJ1	TGTGCTCTTGGGGAACTACTGGGGGATACATCCTATAAACTCATCTTT	CALGELLGDTSYKLIF
TRDV1	NA	NA	TRDJ1	TGTGCTCTTGCCCCAGGGGGTACACCCAGGTACACCGATAAACTCATCTTT	CALAPGGTPRYTDKLIF
TRDV1	TRDD2	NA	TRDJ1	TGTGCTCTTGGGGATTCCTTCCTTCCCTTCTCCCCCTACACCGATAAACTCATCTTT	CALGDSFLPFSPYTDKLIF
TRDV1	NA	NA	TRDJ1	TGTGCTCTTGGGGAATTACCCTCGGGCACCGATAAACTCATCTTT	CALGELPSGTDKLIF
TRDV1	TRDD3	few	TRDJ1	TGTGCTCTTGGCACAACGTACTGGGGGATACTTGTCGATAAACTCATCTTT	CALGTTYWGILVDKLIF
TRDV1	TRDD3	NA	TRDJ1	TGTGCTCTTGGGGGAGTCCCGTTATTTCCCCTTCGAACTCTGGGGGATACGCGGTACACCGATAAACTCATCTTT	CALGGVPLFPLRTLGDTRYTDKLIF
TRDV1	NA	few	TRDJ1	TGTGCTCTTGGGAACTTTCCTACCGGGGATAGATGTCGGCTCATCTTT	CALGNFPTGDRCRLIF
TRDV1	NA	NA	TRDJ1	TGTGCTCTTGGGGAACTAAATGCGGGTCCCACCGATAAACTCATCTTT	CALGELNAGPTDKLIF
TRDV1	TRDD3	NA	TRDJ1	TGTGCTCTTGGGGAACTGTCCAGACCCTACTGGGGTTGGACCGATAAACTCATCTTT	CALGELSRPYWGWTDKLIF
TRDV1	TRDD3	NA	TRDJ1	TGTGCTCTTGGGGAAAACTTCGGGGATACTCGAGGGGTCGATAAACTCATCTTT	CALGENFGDTRGVDKLIF
TRDV1	TRDD3	few	TRDJ1	TGTGCTCTTGGGGAACTACTGGGGTACACCGATAAACTCATCTTT	CALGELLGYTDKLIF
TRDV1	NA	NA	TRDJ1	TGTGCTCTTGGGATCTGCCCTGTACTGGAGGGGTTCCTCACCGATAAACTCATCTTT	CALGICPVLEGFLTDKLIF
TRDV2	NA	NA	TRDJ1	TGTGCCTGTGACAAGCTCCGGATTATCGCCGATAAACTCATCTTT	CACDKLRIIADKLIF
TRDV1	TRDD3	NA	TRDJ1	TGTGCTCTTGGGAACCCCTTGGGGGGGATCCGCACCGATAAACTCATCTTT	CALGNPLGGIRTDKLIF
TRDV2	TRDD3	medium-sized	TRDJ1	TGTGCCTGTGACACCGGAATGATCTGGGGGATACGGTACACCGATAAACTCATCTTT	CACDTGMIWGIRYTDKLIF
TRDV1	TRDD3	NA	TRDJ1	TGTGCTCTTGGGGAACATATAAGTACTGGGGGACCCCGCTGCGCCGATAAACTCATCTTT	CALGEHISTGGPRCADKLIF
TRDV1	NA	few	TRDJ1	TGTGCTCTTGGGGAACTGACCCTACGTAGAGACCTAAAACTCATCTTT	CALGELTLRRDLKLIF
TRDV2	TRDD3	NA	TRDJ1	TGTGCCTGTGACACCGGAGAATTGTCATTCCTACTGGGGGATAGACCTAACACCGATAAACTCATCTTT	CACDTGELSFLLGDRPNTDKLIF
TRDV1	NA	medium-sized	TRDJ1	TGTGCTCTTGGGGAACGGGTCTGGGGAAACACCGATAAACTCATCTTT	CALGERVWGNTDKLIF
TRDV1	NA	few	TRDJ1	TGTGCTCTTGGGGAACCTTGCCCCTACACCGATAAACTCATCTTT	CALGEPCPYTDKLIF
TRDV1	TRDD3	NA	TRDJ1	TGTGCTCTCTTTCCCCTCGGGGGGGGATACACCGATAAACTCATCTTT	CALFPLGGGYTDKLIF
TRDV1	TRDD3	NA	TRDJ1	TGTGCTCTTGGGGACACTTTCGGCTTCCTACGGAACTGGGGGATACGGTACACCGATAAACTCATCTTT	CALGDTFGFLRNWGIRYTDKLIF
TRDV1	TRDD3	few	TRDJ1	TGTGCTCTTGGGGAACGCCGTACCCGGTGCCGTACTGGGGGATCCTTAACCGATAAACTCATCTTT	CALGERRTRCRTGGSLTDKLIF
TRDV1	TRDD3	few	TRDJ1	TGTGCTCTTGGGGAACACGGCCCCTCGGTAGTACAGCCCCGGGTCTTACTGGGGGTGTGTGACACCGATAAACTCATCTTT	CALGEHGPSVVQPRVLLGVCDTDKLIF